The 29 T cell receptor beta chains listed next were all sequenced from one sample in a study of cytomegalovirus exposure and HLA in healthy donors. Primers for the PCR totalled 60 Vbeta and 13 Jbeta. Only in-frame clones appear in the TCRdb table, and some are missing; sequencing was by immunoSEQ multiplex PCR. The sample holds about 130,000 clones, roughly two thirds seen once. The sequenced material came from PBMCs. These receptor sequences come from a man aged 30 to 45 in good health and CMV-seropositive.

CDR3 DNA: TGTGCCAGTAGTATCTGGCTAGCGGGAGGGCCTGGGGGTGAGCAGTTCTTC. This gives the protein CASSIWLAGGPGGEQFF. The V and J genes are TRBV19 and TRBJ2-1; TRBD2 matches at 12 bases. The trim removed 3 bases at V and 9 bases at J, leaving 12 bases unmatched. The CDR3 runs 17 residues. Germline CDR1 is LNHDA and CDR2 is SQIVND (reference sequence).

The CDR3 sequence: CASSQGQGADWGNQPQHF. CDR3 DNA sequence: TGCGCCAGCAGCCAGGGACAGGGGGCGGACTGGGGCAATCAGCCCCAGCATTTT. J is TRBJ1-5 and V is TRBV4-1, with 12 bases that match TRBD1. The CDR3 length is 18 residues. Unmatched junction bases numbered 8, after V lost 3 bases and J lost 2 bases. CDR1 and CDR2 from the germline V gene are MGHRA and YSYEKL.

This clone turned up a few times. This CDR3 is CASSLDRVGYNEQFF. The CDR3, as DNA: TGCGCCAGCAGCTTGGACAGGGTTGGCTACAATGAGCAGTTCTTC. The chain joins TRBV5-1 to TRBJ2-1; perhaps TRBD1 as D (6 bases). V lost 0 bases, J lost 3 bases, and 10 bases lay in between. The length of the CDR3 is 15 residues. Germline CDR1 reads SGHRS; CDR2 reads YFSETQ.

This chain uses TRBV9 with TRBJ2-3, with D tentatively TRBD1 (5 bases). The CDR3 totals 15 residues. The ends were cut back, 4 bases at V and 0 bases at J, with 12 bases in the middle. Germline V gene sequence: CDR1 SGDLS, CDR2 YYNGEE. CDR3 sequence reads: CASSPRTPSTDTQYF. The CDR3 nucleotides are TGTGCCAGCAGCCCACGGACACCTAGCACAGATACGCAGTATTTT.

The chain joins TRBV19 to TRBJ1-2, with unresolved D. Germline CDR1 is LNHDA and CDR2 is SQIVND (reference sequence). The germline V and J ends were trimmed by 4 bases and 8 bases, with 8 bases remaining between them. This CDR3 comprises 11 residues. DNA for the CDR3: TGTGCCAGTAGTACTATTATGGGCTACACCTTC. Translation: CASSTIMGYTF.

This clone was observed once. The chain has TRBV5-3 and TRBJ2-1, with 10 bases matching TRBD2. TRBV5-3 is an ORF; its function is uncertain. Trimming cost V 1 base and J 3 bases; bases outside gene matches: 19. The length of the CDR3 is 21 residues. As DNA, the CDR3 is TGTGCCAGAAGCTTGAGTGGAATAATAGCGGGAGGTACCCCCATCTACAATGAGCAGTTCTTC. It translates to CARSLSGIIAGGTPIYNEQFF.

The count of this clone is one. The CDR3 spells CASSRWRGRATQETQYF. CDR3 nucleotides: TGCGCCAGCAGTCGGTGGCGTGGGAGGGCCACCCAAGAGACCCAGTACTTC. The V call is TRBV4-1, the J call TRBJ2-5, with 7 bases identical to TRBD2. Germline values: CDR1 MGHRA, CDR2 YSYEKL. The CDR3 loop spans 17 amino acids. Trimming took 6 bases from V and 1 from J; bases not matched to a gene: 14.

This sequence joins TRBV9 and TRBJ1-4, with D uncertain. The V end was cut by 0 bases, the J end by 6 bases, with 12 bases between. The CDR3 consists of 15 residues. CDR1 is SGDLS and CDR2 is YYNGEE in the germline V gene. The CDR3 nucleotides are TGTGCCAGCAGCGTAGGTCTAAACGGTCATGAAAAACTGTTTTTT. Residues: CASSVGLNGHEKLFF.

This sequence joins TRBV15 and TRBJ2-2; D not certain. Trimming cost V 10 bases and J 3 bases, with 12 bases left between them. This CDR3 is built from 13 residues. Germline loops: CDR1 LNHNV, CDR2 YYDKDF (reference sequence). Written as DNA, the CDR3 is TGTGCCATCAGATCCCCTTACACCGGGGAGCTGTTTTTT. Its protein product is CAIRSPYTGELFF.

The V and J genes are TRBV2 and TRBJ2-3; 10 nucleotides agree with TRBD1. CDR1 SNHLY and CDR2 FYNNEI come from the germline V gene. The V gene end was trimmed by 6 bases and the J gene end by 7 bases; junction bases not matched to a gene: 7. The CDR3 length is 14 residues. This CDR3 is CASRDRGFLNTQYF. In DNA form, the CDR3 reads TGTGCCAGCAGGGACAGGGGGTTCCTCAATACGCAGTATTTT.

This clone appeared a single time. The chain joins TRBV2 to TRBJ2-7; D may be TRBD2 (6 bases). The CDR3 sequence is 15 residues long. Germline loops: CDR1 SNHLY, CDR2 FYNNEI. With 6 bases removed from V and 0 bases from J, the gap between germline ends came to 15 bases. CDR3 nucleotides: TGTGCCAGCAGCCCAAGACTAGACCTCTCCTACGAGCAGTACTTC. Its protein is CASSPRLDLSYEQYF.

The chain links TRBV5-1 to TRBJ1-2, with no clear D. The CDR3 has 13 residues. Trimming removed 0 bases from V and 3 bases from J, with 6 bases in between. Germline V gene lookup returns CDR1 SGHRS and CDR2 YFSETQ. The CDR3 sequence: CASSLDPYYGYTF. The CDR3 nucleotides read TGCGCCAGCAGCTTGGATCCCTACTATGGCTACACCTTC.

Only one count was recorded for this clone. V usage is TRBV5-4 and J usage is TRBJ2-7; D is perhaps TRBD1 (6 bases). Germline CDR1 and CDR2: SGHNT and YYREEE (reference sequence). There are 14 residues in the CDR3. V was cut by 2 bases and J by 3 bases, with 12 bases left in between. The chain's CDR3 is CASSFPGGNYEQYF. CDR3 in DNA: TGTGCCAGCAGCTTTCCTGGGGGCAACTACGAGCAGTACTTC.

CDR3 coding DNA: TGTGCCAGCAGCGTAGGACAGGGGGCCTACGAGCAGTACTTC. Its protein is CASSVGQGAYEQYF. This chain uses TRBV9 with TRBJ2-7; TRBD1 matches 9 bases. Germline V gives CDR1 SGDLS, CDR2 YYNGEE. This CDR3 is 14 amino acids long. After removal of 0 bases from V and 2 bases from J, the junction contained 0 bases not matched to a gene.

The chain joins TRBV7-9 to TRBJ2-1; 9 positions agree with TRBD1. There are 16 residues in the CDR3. With V trimmed by 1 base and J by 6 bases, 7 bases remained unmatched. CDR1 and CDR2 (germline): SEHNR, FQNEAQ (reference sequence). The CDR3 is CASSLGTGEGGNEQFF. CDR3 DNA sequence: TGTGCCAGCAGCTTAGGGACAGGGGAAGGGGGCAATGAGCAGTTCTTC.

This rearrangement joins TRBV13 to TRBJ2-7; 7 bases are a match to TRBD2. This CDR3 spans 14 amino acids. Germline trimming cut 2 bases from V and 2 bases from J; bases unmatched to any gene: 3. Looked up from germline, CDR1 is PRHDT and CDR2 is FYEKMQ (reference sequence). The CDR3 DNA is TGTGCCAGCAGCTTAATGGGAGGGCCCTACGAGCAGTACTTC. It codes for CASSLMGGPYEQYF.

The genes are TRBV5-4 and TRBJ2-7; 13 positions agree with TRBD2. V dropped 4 bases and J dropped 5; count of bases not matched to a gene: 12. Germline V gene sequence: CDR1 SGHNT, CDR2 YYREEE (reference sequence). The CDR3 is 17 residues long. The CDR3 DNA is TGTGCCAGCAGCCCGAGGACTAGCGGGAGCATCCGCGACGAGCAGTACTTC. It translates to CASSPRTSGSIRDEQYF.

V and J are TRBV5-1 and TRBJ1-6, with D unresolved. CDR3 length: 14 residues. V was shortened by 4 bases and J by 7 bases, with 12 bases between the two germline ends. The germline V gene encodes CDR1 SGHRS and CDR2 YFSETQ. CDR3 sequence (DNA): TGCGCCAGCAGCACCGGACTGAACAATTCACCCCTCCACTTT. Translating gives CASSTGLNNSPLHF.

This chain uses TRBV9 with TRBJ1-1, with D perhaps matching TRBD1 (6 bases). Trimming cost V 5 bases and J 1 base, with 9 bases left between them. CDR3 length: 13 amino acids. Germline assignment: CDR1 SGDLS and CDR2 YYNGEE. For the CDR3, the DNA is TGTGCCAGCAGAAGGACAGAGAACACTGAAGCTTTCTTT. Encoded protein: CASRRTENTEAFF.

The chain couples TRBV10-2 to TRBJ2-7; 13 nucleotides line up with TRBD2. CDR3 size: 15 residues. Unmatched junction bases numbered 9, after V lost 6 bases and J lost 7 bases. CDR1 and CDR2 (germline): WSHSY, SAAADI. CDR3 nucleotide sequence: TGCGCCAGCAGCGTTACCGGGACTAGCGGGACTGAGCAGTACTTC. It is translated as CASSVTGTSGTEQYF.

The J gene is TRBJ2-1, the V gene TRBV15; 9 bases line up with TRBD2. Unmatched junction bases numbered 11, after V lost 4 bases and J lost 7 bases. The germline gives CDR1 LNHNV, CDR2 YYDKDF (reference sequence). This CDR3 contains 16 residues. The CDR3 here is CATSTPASGNFNEQFF. The CDR3 DNA sequence: TGTGCCACCAGCACCCCGGCTAGCGGGAACTTTAATGAGCAGTTCTTC. Full variable domain (missing parts from reference TRBV15 and TRBJ2-1): DAMVIQNPRYQVTQFGKPVTLSCSQTLNHNVMYWYQQKSSQAPKLLFHYYDKDFNNEADTPDNFQSRRPNTSFCFLDIRSPGLGDTAMYLCATSTPASGNFNEQFFGPGTRLTVL.

J is TRBJ2-7 and V is TRBV6-5; possible D gene TRBD1, 6 bases. Germline loops: CDR1 MNHEY, CDR2 SVGAGI. The CDR3 totals 14 residues. V gave up 2 bases and J gave up 2 bases, with 10 bases separating them. CDR3 DNA: TGTGCCAGCAGTTACGTGACAGGACCCTACGAGCAGTACTTC. Its protein is CASSYVTGPYEQYF.

The chain combines TRBV6-5 with TRBJ2-1; TRBD2 matches at 8 bases. The ends lost 8 bases at V and 3 bases at J; junction bases unmatched: 9. CDR3 length: 15 residues. Germline V gene lookup returns CDR1 MNHEY and CDR2 SVGAGI. The CDR3 DNA is TGTGCCAGCGGATATAGCGGGATGCACTACAATGAGCAGTTCTTC. Protein sequence: CASGYSGMHYNEQFF.

This chain joins TRBV28 and TRBJ1-2; 12 bases map to TRBD1. The V segment lost 6 bases and the J segment 4 bases; nucleotides outside the gene matches: 24. The CDR3 extends over 21 amino acids. CDR1 MDHEN and CDR2 SYDVKM come from the germline V gene. CDR3: CASRGPRPGQGAKINPYGYTF. The CDR3 region has the DNA TGTGCCAGCAGGGGACCGAGACCGGGACAGGGGGCGAAGATTAACCCCTATGGCTACACCTTC.

The V call is TRBV12-5, the J call TRBJ2-7, with D possibly matching TRBD1 (6 bases). The CDR3 is 14 residues long. From germline, CDR1 is LGHNT and CDR2 FRNRAP. V gave up 7 bases and J gave up 3 bases, with 16 bases separating them. The CDR3 DNA reads as TGTGCTAGTGTTTCCGGGACAAGGGGCTACGAGCAGTACTTC. Translated, it gives CASVSGTRGYEQYF.

The rearrangement links TRBV5-1 to TRBJ1-2; D gene ambiguous. The CDR3 extends over 15 amino acids. V was pared by 2 bases and J by 0 bases, with 11 bases between. Looked up from germline, CDR1 is SGHRS and CDR2 is YFSETQ. CDR3 sequence reads: CASSFEGLSNYGYTF. The CDR3 nucleotides are TGCGCCAGCAGCTTTGAGGGCTTATCTAACTATGGCTACACCTTC.

The V and J genes are TRBV7-3 and TRBJ2-3; D not certain. Trimming removed 2 bases from V and 4 bases from J, with 10 bases in between. The germline V gene encodes CDR1 SGHTA and CDR2 FQGTGA. The length of the CDR3 is 14 residues. The CDR3 DNA sequence: TGTGCCAGCAGCTTAGACTCATCGTCAGATACGCAGTATTTT. Protein: CASSLDSSSDTQYF.

V gene TRBV10-3 combines with J gene TRBJ2-2; D uncertain. This CDR3 contains 13 residues. Germline V gives CDR1 ENHRY, CDR2 SYGVKD. V gave up 8 bases and J gave up 0 bases, with 7 bases separating them. CDR3 coding DNA: TGTGCCATCGAACCGGCGAACACCGGGGAGCTGTTTTTT. It yields the protein CAIEPANTGELFF.

J is TRBJ2-5 and V is TRBV2; weak D call: TRBD2 (5 bases). The CDR3 length is 13 residues. Germline loops: CDR1 SNHLY, CDR2 FYNNEI. V lost 8 bases and J 7 bases, leaving 17 bases between the germline ends. CDR3 sequence: CASGRGREVTQYF. Written as DNA, the CDR3 is TGTGCCAGCGGCCGGGGTAGAGAGGTGACCCAGTACTTC.